The 31 T cell receptor beta chains in this list originate from one sample, sequenced in a study of T cells after yellow fever vaccination. One entry per CDR3 protein, called by TCRdb with MiXCR from the 5' RACE reads. The table has roughly 150,000 distinct CDR3 sequences, 5.5% to 7.5% seen once. Source: CD4+ T cells sorted from PBMCs, taken 5 to 6 days after the first yellow fever vaccination. These receptors all stem from a man aged 18 to 30 who received the YFV17D yellow fever vaccine.

This clonotype was picked up many times. The V gene is TRBV7-9, the J gene TRBJ2-3; TRBD2 matches at 9 bases. CDR1 SEHNR and CDR2 FQNEAQ come from the germline V gene (reference sequence). V trimming: 5 bases; J trimming: 0 bases; junction bases outside the gene matches: 6. The CDR3 sequence is 16 residues long. The CDR3 DNA reads as TGTGCCAGCAGCCTTCCTAGCGGGGCTAGCACAGATACGCAGTATTTT. Its translation: CASSLPSGASTDTQYF.

Ten or more counts support this clonotype. The gene calls are TRBV18 and TRBJ1-1; tentatively, D is TRBD1 (5 bases). CDR1 and CDR2 from the germline V gene are KGHSH and LQKENI. Trimming removed 3 bases at V and 2 bases at J, with 10 bases between. The CDR3 is 14 amino acids. The CDR3 here is CASSPGLQNTEAFF. Here the CDR3 DNA reads TGTGCCAGCTCACCGGGGCTCCAAAACACTGAAGCTTTCTTT.

This clonotype has at least ten counts. The chain is built from TRBV7-2 and TRBJ2-5, with D perhaps given as TRBD1 or TRBD2 (6 bases each). CDR1 is SGHTA, CDR2 FQGNSA, per germline. The CDR3 runs to 16 residues. Trimming cost V 5 bases and J 4 bases, with 20 bases left between them. DNA of the CDR3: TGTGCCAGCAGCCAAGCCCCACAACGGGGGCGAGAGACCCAGTACTTC. The encoded protein is CASSQAPQRGRETQYF.

This clonotype has more than one count but fewer than ten. The CDR3 nucleotides are TGTGCCAGCTCACCACCCGGCTTACTCACAGATACGCAGTATTTT. This translates into CASSPPGLLTDTQYF. The J gene is TRBJ2-3, the V gene TRBV18; D ambiguous. The CDR3 loop spans 15 amino acids. With 0 bases removed from V and 2 bases from J, the gap between germline ends came to 9 bases. Germline loops: CDR1 KGHSH, CDR2 LQKENI.

This chain connects TRBV20-1 to TRBJ1-5, with D possibly TRBD1 on 5 matching bases. The length of the CDR3 is 17 residues. Per the germline V gene, CDR1 is DFQATT and CDR2 is SNEGSKA (reference sequence). The V and J ends lost 2 bases and 0 bases respectively, with 17 bases between them. This chain's CDR3 is CSARPLQGAPSNQPQHF. The CDR3 bases are TGCAGTGCTAGACCCCTGCAGGGAGCACCTAGCAATCAGCCCCAGCATTTT.

This clonotype was counted ten times or more. This sequence joins TRBV5-1 and TRBJ2-1; 10 nucleotides align to TRBD2. The germline CDR1 and CDR2 sequences are SGHRS and YFSETQ. Unmatched junction bases numbered 5, after V lost 2 bases and J lost 6 bases. The CDR3 has 15 amino acids. The CDR3 here is CASSFGSSGGNEQFF. Written as DNA, the CDR3 is TGCGCCAGCAGCTTTGGGTCTAGCGGGGGCAATGAGCAGTTCTTC.

There are many counts of this clonotype. The chain combines TRBV18 with TRBJ1-1, with D uncertain. Germline V lookup: CDR1 KGHSH, CDR2 LQKENI. The germline V and J ends were trimmed by 1 base and 5 bases, with 5 bases remaining between them. The CDR3 extends over 12 amino acids. The CDR3 loop is CASSPLTTEAFF. The CDR3 DNA reads as TGTGCCAGCTCACCACTGACAACTGAAGCTTTCTTT.

Concerning this clonotype: This could be a read error, since a much larger clone is one nucleotide away. The rearrangement uses TRBV7-3 and TRBJ1-1; 9 bases agree with TRBD1. The CDR3 totals 15 residues. The germline V gene has CDR1 SGHTA and CDR2 FQGTGA. CDR3 amino acids: CASSSDRGSVTEDFF. Written as DNA, the CDR3 is TGTGCCAGCAGCTCGGACAGGGGATCGGTTACTGAAGATTTCTTT.

At least ten counts were recorded for this clonotype. The chain uses TRBV6-5 and TRBJ2-7, with TRBD1 matching 9 bases. The CDR3 consists of 16 residues. Germline V gene sequence: CDR1 MNHEY, CDR2 SVGAGI. V lost 7 bases to trimming and J lost 7 bases; unmatched junction nucleotides: 17. The CDR3 DNA sequence: TGTGCCAGCATAAGGCGCCCGGGACAGGGAGCGGGAGAGCAGTACTTC. This sequence encodes CASIRRPGQGAGEQYF.

There are many counts of this clonotype. J is TRBJ2-1 and V is TRBV10-3; 8 nucleotides agree with TRBD2. Looked up from germline, CDR1 is ENHRY and CDR2 is SYGVKD. The CDR3 loop spans 13 amino acids. V was pared by 10 bases and J by 1 base, with 3 bases of the junction left unmatched. CDR3 residues: CATRGGSYNEQFF. The CDR3 DNA reads as TGTGCCACCCGGGGGGGATCCTACAATGAGCAGTTCTTC.

Concerning this clonotype: One base away lies a much larger clone, so this may be a sequencing read error. The rearrangement joins TRBV7-9 to TRBJ2-2; D is unresolved. The CDR3 runs 14 residues. Germline values: CDR1 SEHNR, CDR2 FQNEAQ (reference sequence). Trimming cost V 5 bases and J 5 bases, with 12 bases left between them. CDR3 residues: CASSPPSLTGELFF. The CDR3, as DNA: TGTGCCAGCAGCCCTCCCTCACTTACCGGGGAGCTGTTTTTT.

The chain has TRBV7-8 and TRBJ2-5, with D unresolved. Germline V CDR1 and CDR2: SGHVS, FQNEAQ. V was cut by 4 bases and J by 4 bases, with 13 bases left in between. The CDR3 loop spans 14 amino acids. The CDR3 loop is CASSYNFGSETQYF. The CDR3 region has the DNA TGTGCCAGCAGCTACAACTTTGGGTCAGAGACCCAGTACTTC. Combining the CDR3 with reference TRBV7-8 and TRBJ2-5 gives the whole variable domain GAGVSQSPRYKVAKRGQDVALRCDPISGHVSLFWYQQALGQGPEFLTYFQNEAQLDKSGLPSDRFFAERPEGSVSTLKIQRTQQEDSAVYLCASSYNFGSETQYFGPGTRLLVL.

This clonotype appeared a few times. The chain carries TRBV5-4 and TRBJ2-3; 12 bases are a match to TRBD2. J gave up 2 bases and V 2 bases, and 6 bases lay outside the gene matches. Looked up from germline, CDR1 is SGHNT and CDR2 is YYREEE (reference sequence). The CDR3 sequence is 17 residues long. The CDR3 region has the DNA TGTGCCAGCAGCTTATCACGGACTAGCGGGGACACAGATACGCAGTATTTT. Its translation is CASSLSRTSGDTDTQYF.

This clonotype was detected ten times or more. This sequence joins TRBV12-3 or TRBV12-4 and TRBJ2-3; D tentatively reads TRBD1 or TRBD2 (7 bases each). The CDR3 loop spans 14 amino acids. Deletions cut 10 bases from V and 3 bases from J, with 17 bases between. The CDR3 spells CATRRQGGTDTQYF. The CDR3 nucleotides are TGTGCCACCAGACGACAGGGAGGGACAGATACGCAGTATTTT.

J is TRBJ2-2 and V is TRBV5-5; no firm D call. Germline V gene lookup returns CDR1 SGHKS and CDR2 YYEKEE (reference sequence). The length of the CDR3 is 15 residues. V was clipped by 1 base and J by 7 bases, with 14 bases between them. The CDR3 region is CASSLSRLVGGELFF. The CDR3 DNA reads as TGTGCCAGCAGCTTGAGCAGGCTAGTCGGCGGGGAGCTGTTTTTT. Variable domain in full (rest from reference TRBV5-5 and TRBJ2-2): DAGVTQSPTHLIKTRGQQVTLRCSPISGHKSVSWYQQVLGQGPQFIFQYYEKEERGRGNFPDRFSARQFPNYSSELNVNALLLGDSALYLCASSLSRLVGGELFFGEGSRLTVL.

J is TRBJ2-3 and V is TRBV7-8, with a weak D call TRBD1 (7 bases). This CDR3 contains 17 residues. V was shortened by 7 bases and J by 5 bases, with 25 bases between the two germline ends. CDR1 and CDR2 (germline): SGHVS, FQNEAQ. The DNA for the CDR3 is TGTGCCAGCACCCTACTCGGGTCAGGGGGAGGAGGAGATACGCAGTATTTT. Its translation is CASTLLGSGGGGDTQYF. Together with reference TRBV7-8 and TRBJ2-3, the CDR3 gives the full variable domain: GAGVSQSPRYKVAKRGQDVALRCDPISGHVSLFWYQQALGQGPEFLTYFQNEAQLDKSGLPSDRFFAERPEGSVSTLKIQRTQQEDSAVYLCASTLLGSGGGGDTQYFGPGTRLTVL.

This clonotype was seen at least ten times. The chain employs TRBV28 and TRBJ1-1, with 7 bases identical to TRBD1. The V and J ends lost 5 bases and 2 bases, in that order; junction bases with no gene match: 8. CDR1 is MDHEN and CDR2 is SYDVKM in the germline V gene. The length of the CDR3 is 15 residues. CDR3 nucleotide sequence: TGTGCCAGCAGTCCAGGTGGACAGGCAAACACTGAAGCTTTCTTT. Translated: CASSPGGQANTEAFF.

The V and J genes are TRBV6-5 and TRBJ1-2; tentative D call: TRBD1 (6 bases). CDR3 size: 13 residues. The V end lost 6 bases, the J end lost 8 bases, and 16 bases lay between the germline ends. Per the germline V gene, CDR1 is MNHEY and CDR2 is SVGAGI. CDR3 DNA sequence: TGTGCCAGCAGAAACACAGGGTCCTTGGGCTACACCTTC. Translation gives CASRNTGSLGYTF.

Only a few counts were recorded for this clonotype. The V and J genes are TRBV9 and TRBJ2-3; 16 nucleotides align to TRBD2. Germline values: CDR1 SGDLS, CDR2 YYNGEE. This CDR3 contains 21 residues. V shed 1 base, J shed 2 bases, and the junction held 13 bases outside the gene matches. CDR3 DNA: TGTGCCAGCAGCGTAACTCCGGGACTAGCGGGGGGGAGGTACGCCACAGATACGCAGTATTTT. Its translation: CASSVTPGLAGGRYATDTQYF. The full variable domain, with the rest looked up from reference TRBV9 and TRBJ2-3, is DSGVTQTPKHLITATGQRVTLRCSPRSGDLSVYWYQQSLDQGLQFLIQYYNGEERAKGNILERFSAQQFPDLHSELNLSSLELGDSALYFCASSVTPGLAGGRYATDTQYFGPGTRLTVL.

This clonotype was picked up many times. The chain is built from TRBV7-3 and TRBJ2-3; D remains unclear. Germline CDR1 and CDR2: SGHTA and FQGTGA. The length of the CDR3 is 13 residues. The V gene lost 1 base and the J gene lost 4 bases, with 6 bases spanning the gap. CDR3 DNA: TGTGCCAGCAGCTTAAATCAGGCAGATACGCAGTATTTT. Its translation: CASSLNQADTQYF.

This clonotype showed up many times. The chain links TRBV4-2 to TRBJ1-1; D is unclear. Trimming shortened V by 4 bases and J by 0 bases, and 9 bases separated the two germline ends. CDR1 LGHNA and CDR2 YNFKEQ come from the germline V gene. This CDR3 spans 14 amino acids. CDR3 DNA sequence: TGTGCCAGCAGCCGCGGACGGATGAACACTGAAGCTTTCTTT. Its translation: CASSRGRMNTEAFF.

This clonotype has a count of ten or more. The CDR3 DNA sequence: TGTGCCAGCAGCTACTGGGGGTCCAGCGAGACCCAGTACTTC. It is translated as CASSYWGSSETQYF. The chain carries TRBV7-8 and TRBJ2-5; either TRBD1 or TRBD2 may fit D (5 bases each). The CDR3 is made up of 14 amino acids. In germline, CDR1 is SGHVS, CDR2 FQNEAQ. Trimming removed 4 bases at V and 5 bases at J, with 14 bases between.

V usage is TRBV5-1 and J usage is TRBJ2-3; TRBD2 is a possible D gene (7 bases). Germline V gene sequence: CDR1 SGHRS, CDR2 YFSETQ. V was shortened by 0 bases and J by 6 bases, with 17 bases between the two germline ends. The length of the CDR3 is 16 residues. The CDR3 protein is CASSLAWGGAVDTQYF. The CDR3 region has the DNA TGCGCCAGCAGCTTGGCCTGGGGGGGGGCCGTCGATACGCAGTATTTT.

This clonotype was recorded many times. V and J are TRBV7-9 and TRBJ2-5; 7 nucleotides agree with TRBD1. CDR1 is SEHNR, CDR2 FQNEAQ, per germline (reference sequence). The CDR3 spans 13 residues. The trim removed 5 bases at V and 3 bases at J, leaving 3 bases unmatched. CDR3 DNA: TGTGCCAGCAGCCAAGGACAGGAAGAGACCCAGTACTTC. Amino acids: CASSQGQEETQYF.

This clonotype was seen a handful of times. The genes are TRBV5-1 and TRBJ2-3; 9 nucleotides agree with TRBD2. The CDR3 has 17 amino acids. Germline lookup yields CDR1 SGHRS and CDR2 YFSETQ. V dropped 2 bases and J dropped 5; count of bases not matched to a gene: 12. CDR3 coding DNA: TGCGCCAGCAGCTTCGGGCTTGGGGCGGGGGGGCAAGATACGCAGTATTTT. Protein sequence: CASSFGLGAGGQDTQYF.

This clonotype was seen repeatedly, ten times or more. The V gene is TRBV12-3 or TRBV12-4, the J gene TRBJ2-3; 7 bases fit TRBD2. The CDR3 runs 14 residues. The V and J ends lost 9 bases and 1 base, in that order; junction bases with no gene match: 7. CDR3: CASKEAGRTDTQYF. For the CDR3, the DNA is TGTGCCAGTAAGGAAGCGGGGCGCACAGATACGCAGTATTTT.

This clonotype was counted ten times or more. The chain uses TRBV25-1 and TRBJ2-1; D tentatively reads TRBD1 or TRBD2 (5 bases each). The CDR3 sequence is 12 residues long. In germline, CDR1 is MGHDK, CDR2 SYGVNS. Trimming pared 7 bases from V and 9 bases from J, leaving 13 bases between. CDR3 DNA sequence: TGTGCCAGCATATCAGGGACGGGTGAGCAGTTCTTC. Encoded protein: CASISGTGEQFF.

The chain has TRBV6-1 and TRBJ1-4; 9 nucleotides match TRBD1. The CDR3 has 13 amino acids. The J segment lost 7 bases and the V segment lost 7 bases, leaving 4 bases of the junction unmatched. CDR1 MNHNS and CDR2 SASEGT come from the germline V gene. The CDR3 is CASTRGQGEKLFF. In DNA form, the CDR3 reads TGTGCCAGCACTCGGGGACAGGGTGAAAAACTGTTTTTT.

In this sample, this clonotype turned up many times. The rearrangement uses TRBV7-2 and TRBJ1-5, with a possible D match to TRBD1 (5 bases). Germline lookup yields CDR1 SGHTA and CDR2 FQGNSA. V was pared by 1 base and J by 6 bases, with 16 bases between. The CDR3 totals 16 residues. The CDR3 region is CASSLDFWQGGQPQHF. CDR3 DNA: TGTGCCAGCAGCTTAGATTTTTGGCAGGGCGGTCAGCCCCAGCATTTT.

This clonotype was detected ten times or more. V and J are TRBV20-1 and TRBJ2-7, with TRBD1 matching over 7 bases. Germline CDR1 is DFQATT and CDR2 is SNEGSKA (reference sequence). The CDR3 runs 17 residues. Trimming took 0 bases from V and 4 from J; bases not matched to a gene: 15. Here the CDR3 DNA reads TGCAGTGCTAGAGATACCGGGACAGACCTATTAAATTACGAGCAGTACTTC. It yields the protein CSARDTGTDLLNYEQYF.

The J gene is TRBJ2-7, the V gene TRBV20-1; 12 bases map to TRBD1. The V segment lost 3 bases and the J segment 5 bases; nucleotides outside the gene matches: 8. The CDR3 length is 15 residues. Germline values: CDR1 DFQATT, CDR2 SNEGSKA (reference sequence). CDR3: CSASKGQGALDEQYF. DNA for the CDR3: TGCAGTGCTAGTAAGGGACAGGGGGCGCTCGACGAGCAGTACTTC.